These 2 T cell receptor beta chains were all obtained from the same sample, sequenced in a study of shared clonotypes between healthy human individuals. Profiling relied on immunoSEQ multiplex PCR, and the TCRdb table lists in-frame clones only, not all of them. The sample has 100,000 to 130,000 clones, about 63% seen once; the top ten hold approximately 25%. The sample comprised memory CD8+ T cells sorted from blood. Specified subset: CD45RO+ cells pooled with CCR7-negative TemRA cells. The receptors here all came from a woman between 25 and 40 years old in good health.

The J gene is TRBJ2-1, the V gene TRBV11-1; D is perhaps TRBD1 (5 bases). The CDR3 has 16 residues. V was cut by 1 base and J by 3 bases, with 13 bases left in between. CDR1 SGHAT and CDR2 FQDESV come from the germline V gene (reference sequence). For the CDR3, the DNA is TGTGCCAGCAGCTTAGATCCACAGGTCCTCTACAATGAGCAGTTCTTC. It encodes CASSLDPQVLYNEQFF. Looking up the rest from reference TRBV11-1 and TRBJ2-1 gives the full variable domain: EAEVAQSPRYKITEKSQAVAFWCDPISGHATLYWYRQILGQGPELLVQFQDESVVDDSQLPKDRFSAERLKGVDSTLKIQPAELGDSAMYLCASSLDPQVLYNEQFFGPGTRLTVL.

Within the sample, this clone is medium-sized (0.01 to 0.1%). The V and J genes are TRBV6-1 and TRBJ1-5; D might be TRBD1 (5 bases). CDR3 length: 14 amino acids. Germline assignment: CDR1 MNHNS and CDR2 SASEGT. The germline V and J ends were trimmed by 9 bases and 2 bases, with 14 bases remaining between them. The CDR3, as DNA: TGTGCCAGTGAATGGGGGGAGGGCAATCAGCCCCAGCATTTT. Its protein is CASEWGEGNQPQHF.